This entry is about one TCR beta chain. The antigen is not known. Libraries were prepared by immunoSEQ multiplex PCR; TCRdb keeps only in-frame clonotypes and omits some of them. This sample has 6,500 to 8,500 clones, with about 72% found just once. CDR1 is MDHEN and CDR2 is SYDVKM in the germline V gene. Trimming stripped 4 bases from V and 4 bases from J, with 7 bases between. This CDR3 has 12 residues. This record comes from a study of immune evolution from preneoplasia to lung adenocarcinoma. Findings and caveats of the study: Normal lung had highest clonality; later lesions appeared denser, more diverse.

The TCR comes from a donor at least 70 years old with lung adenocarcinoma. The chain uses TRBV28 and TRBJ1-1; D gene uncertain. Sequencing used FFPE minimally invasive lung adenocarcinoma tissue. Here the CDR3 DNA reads TGTGCCAGCAGTTCGGGCGTCACTGAAGCTTTCTTT. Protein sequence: CASSSGVTEAFF.